This T cell receptor beta chain was profiled in a study of control samples from healthy donors and cancer patients (dated by TCRdb to the early 2020s). Receptor amplification or capture employed the immunoSEQ multiplex PCR assay. TCRdb took over this immuneACCESS table, retaining in-frame rearrangements with V and J assigned. Such tables are incomplete; in checked studies, under half of the missing clones stem from an unresolved V gene, and the remainder is unexplained. Counted in this sample were 90,000 to 150,000 clones; 80% to 90% of them appeared once. Of the sample, 40% is held by the ten largest clones. Its CDR3 holds 15 amino acids, cysteine through phenylalanine. The DNA shown is the 45-base CDR3, in frame from base 1. Germline trimming amounts to 3 bases on V and 0 bases on J, with 5 as the count of junction bases outside the gene matches. As encoded in the germline V gene (reference sequence), CDR1 is MNHEY while CDR2 is SMNVEV.

On this clone: There is no known antigen for this receptor. Base qualities are not recorded, but no much larger clone differs from it by a single base.

The sequence links TRBV27 to TRBJ2-7; 7 central nucleotides agree with TRBD1. The receptor was derived from a man in his forties or fifties in good health. Sequencing input: blood. The CDR3 is CASSFTRDSSYEQYF. In nucleotides, the sequence is TGTGCCAGCAGTTTTACCCGGGACAGCTCCTACGAGCAGTACTTC.